This T cell receptor beta chain was sequenced in a study of regulatory T cells in long-lasting Graves disease. There are a few counts of this clonotype. The sample's time point: persistent/refractory GD, antithyroid drugs over 5 years with positive TRAb. Extracted PBMC RNA gave rise to the TCR library. Library construction for TCR beta used iRepertoire HTBI primers and Arm-PCR of CDR3 regions. Each CDR3 protein is one row after TCRdb ran MiXCR on the multiplex PCR reads. Of 420,000 or so distinct CDR3 sequences in the sample, roughly a quarter were seen once. The starting material was peripheral blood mononuclear cells (PBMCs), obtained when the disease was refractory, from a patient treated with antithyroid drugs. The TCR originated in a female donor with Graves disease.

CDR3 sequence (DNA): TGTGCCAGCAGCCGCTCCAGTCGGTCTGAAGCTTTCTTT. It translates to CASSRSSRSEAFF. J is TRBJ1-1 and V is TRBV3-1, with D hard to call. Trimming cost V 4 bases and J 6 bases, with 12 bases left between them. Germline V gene lookup returns CDR1 LGHDT and CDR2 YNNKEL (reference sequence). This CDR3 region has 13 residues. The full variable domain, in which reference TRBV3-1 and TRBJ1-1 provide the parts outside the CDR3, is DTAVSQTPKYLVTQMGNDKSIKCEQNLGHDTMYWYKQDSKKFLKIMFSYNNKELIINETVPNRFSPKSPDKAHLNLHINSLELGDSAVYFCASSRSSRSEAFFGQGTRLTVV.